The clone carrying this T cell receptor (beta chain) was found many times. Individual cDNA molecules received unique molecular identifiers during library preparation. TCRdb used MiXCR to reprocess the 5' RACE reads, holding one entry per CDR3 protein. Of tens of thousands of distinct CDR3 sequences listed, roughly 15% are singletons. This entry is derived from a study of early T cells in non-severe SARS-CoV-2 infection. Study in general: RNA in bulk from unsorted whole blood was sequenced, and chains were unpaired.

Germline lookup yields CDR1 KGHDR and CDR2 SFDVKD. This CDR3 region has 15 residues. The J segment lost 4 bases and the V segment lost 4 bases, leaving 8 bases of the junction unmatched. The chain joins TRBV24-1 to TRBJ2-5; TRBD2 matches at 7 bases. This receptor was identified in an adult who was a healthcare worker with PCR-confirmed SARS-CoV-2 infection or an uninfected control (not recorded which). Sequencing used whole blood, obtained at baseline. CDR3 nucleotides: TGTGCCACCAGTGACCCTTTAGCGGGCGGAGAGACCCAGTACTTC. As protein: CATSDPLAGGETQYF.